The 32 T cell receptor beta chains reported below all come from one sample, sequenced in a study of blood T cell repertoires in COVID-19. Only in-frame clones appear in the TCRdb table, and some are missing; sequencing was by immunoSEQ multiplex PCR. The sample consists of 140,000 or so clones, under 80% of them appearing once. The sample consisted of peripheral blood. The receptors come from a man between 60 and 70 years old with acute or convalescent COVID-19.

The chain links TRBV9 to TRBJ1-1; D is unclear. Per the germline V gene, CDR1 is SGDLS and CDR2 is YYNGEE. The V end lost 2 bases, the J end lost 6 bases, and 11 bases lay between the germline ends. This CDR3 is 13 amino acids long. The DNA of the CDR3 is TGTGCCAGCAGCGTCTCCCCCCCCTCTGAAGCTTTCTTT. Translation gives CASSVSPPSEAFF.

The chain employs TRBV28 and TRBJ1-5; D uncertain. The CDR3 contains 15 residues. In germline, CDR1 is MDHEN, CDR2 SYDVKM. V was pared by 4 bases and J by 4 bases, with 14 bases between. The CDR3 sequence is CASSSPGRSNQPQHF. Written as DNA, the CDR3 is TGTGCCAGCAGTTCTCCCGGCAGGTCTAATCAGCCCCAGCATTTT.

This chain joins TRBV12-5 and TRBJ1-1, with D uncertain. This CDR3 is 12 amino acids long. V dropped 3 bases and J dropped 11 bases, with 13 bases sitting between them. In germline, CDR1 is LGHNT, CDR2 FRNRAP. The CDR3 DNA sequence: TGTGCTAGTGGTTTCCCGTCCGGGGAGGCTTTCTTT. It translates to CASGFPSGEAFF.

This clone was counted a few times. The CDR3 reads CASSSFTDTQYF. CDR3 DNA: TGTGCCAGCAGTTCCTTCACAGATACGCAGTATTTT. This sequence joins TRBV27 and TRBJ2-3, with D unclear. The V gene's germline CDR1 is MNHEY and CDR2 SMNVEV (reference sequence). Trimming removed 4 bases at V and 2 bases at J, with 4 bases between. The CDR3 sequence is 12 residues long.

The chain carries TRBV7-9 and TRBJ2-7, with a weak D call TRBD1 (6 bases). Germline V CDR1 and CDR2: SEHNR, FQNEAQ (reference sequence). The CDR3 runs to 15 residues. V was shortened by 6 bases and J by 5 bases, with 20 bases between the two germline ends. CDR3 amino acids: CASSPRQQGRNEQYF. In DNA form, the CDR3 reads TGTGCCAGCAGTCCGAGGCAACAGGGTCGTAACGAGCAGTACTTC.

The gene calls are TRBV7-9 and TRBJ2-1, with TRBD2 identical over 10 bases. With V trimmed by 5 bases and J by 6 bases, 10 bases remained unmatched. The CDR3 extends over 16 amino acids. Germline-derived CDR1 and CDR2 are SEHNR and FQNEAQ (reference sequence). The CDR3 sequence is CASSRTPSGSSNEQFF. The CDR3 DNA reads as TGTGCCAGCAGCCGGACTCCTAGCGGGAGTTCCAATGAGCAGTTCTTC.

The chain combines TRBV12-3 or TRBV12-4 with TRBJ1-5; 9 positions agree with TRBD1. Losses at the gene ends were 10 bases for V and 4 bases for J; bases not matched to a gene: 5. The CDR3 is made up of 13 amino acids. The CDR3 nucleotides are TGTGCCACCGGGACAGGGTCGAATCAGCCCCAGCATTTT. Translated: CATGTGSNQPQHF.

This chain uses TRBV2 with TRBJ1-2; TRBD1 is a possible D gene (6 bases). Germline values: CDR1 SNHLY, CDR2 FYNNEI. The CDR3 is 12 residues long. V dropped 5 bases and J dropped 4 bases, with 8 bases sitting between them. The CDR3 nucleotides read TGTGCCAGCAGTACAGGGACCTATGGCTACACCTTC. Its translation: CASSTGTYGYTF. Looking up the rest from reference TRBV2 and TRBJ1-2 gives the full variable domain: EPEVTQTPSHQVTQMGQEVILRCVPISNHLYFYWYRQILGQKVEFLVSFYNNEISEKSEIFDDQFSVERPDGSNFTLKIRSTKLEDSAMYFCASSTGTYGYTFGSGTRLTVV.

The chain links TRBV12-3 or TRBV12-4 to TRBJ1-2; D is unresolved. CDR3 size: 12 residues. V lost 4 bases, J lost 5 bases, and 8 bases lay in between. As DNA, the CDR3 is TGTGCCAGCAGTTCGGAGGGTTATGGCTACACCTTC. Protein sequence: CASSSEGYGYTF.

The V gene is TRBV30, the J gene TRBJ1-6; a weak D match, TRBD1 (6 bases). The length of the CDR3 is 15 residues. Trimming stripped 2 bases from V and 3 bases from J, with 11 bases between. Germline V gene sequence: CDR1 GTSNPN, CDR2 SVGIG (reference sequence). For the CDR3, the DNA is TGTGCCTGGAGTCGCCGGGACAACTATAATTCACCCCTCCACTTT. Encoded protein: CAWSRRDNYNSPLHF.

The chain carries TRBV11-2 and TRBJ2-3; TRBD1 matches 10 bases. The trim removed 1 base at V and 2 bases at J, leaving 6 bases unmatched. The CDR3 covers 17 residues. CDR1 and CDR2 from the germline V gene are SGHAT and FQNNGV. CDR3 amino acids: CASSLGGTGESTDTQYF. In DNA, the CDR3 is TGTGCCAGCAGCTTAGGGGGGACAGGGGAATCCACAGATACGCAGTATTTT.

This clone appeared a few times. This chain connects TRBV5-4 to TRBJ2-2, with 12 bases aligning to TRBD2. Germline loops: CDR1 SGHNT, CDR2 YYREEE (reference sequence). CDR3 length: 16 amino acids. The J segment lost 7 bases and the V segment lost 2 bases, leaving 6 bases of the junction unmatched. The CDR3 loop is CASSLLAGGLNGELFF. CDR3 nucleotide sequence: TGTGCCAGCAGCTTACTAGCGGGAGGCCTTAACGGGGAGCTGTTTTTT.

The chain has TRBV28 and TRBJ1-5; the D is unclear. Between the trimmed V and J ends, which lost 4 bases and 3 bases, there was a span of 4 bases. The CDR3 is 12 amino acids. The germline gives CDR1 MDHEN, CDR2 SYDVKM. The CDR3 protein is CASSSNNQPQHF. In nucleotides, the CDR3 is TGTGCCAGCAGTTCCAACAATCAGCCCCAGCATTTT.

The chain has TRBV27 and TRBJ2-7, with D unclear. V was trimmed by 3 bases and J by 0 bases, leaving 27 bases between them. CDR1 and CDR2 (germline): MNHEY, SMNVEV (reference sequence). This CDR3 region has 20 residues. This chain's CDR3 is CASSFNVVLLQSRVSYEQYF. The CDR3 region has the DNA TGTGCCAGCAGTTTCAACGTCGTCCTATTACAGTCCCGTGTCTCCTACGAGCAGTACTTC.

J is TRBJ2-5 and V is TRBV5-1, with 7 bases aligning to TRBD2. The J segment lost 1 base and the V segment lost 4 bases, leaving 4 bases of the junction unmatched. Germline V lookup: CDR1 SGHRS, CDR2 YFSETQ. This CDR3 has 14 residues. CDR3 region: CASSLGTTQETQYF. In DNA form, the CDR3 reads TGCGCCAGCAGCCTGGGGACTACCCAAGAGACCCAGTACTTC.

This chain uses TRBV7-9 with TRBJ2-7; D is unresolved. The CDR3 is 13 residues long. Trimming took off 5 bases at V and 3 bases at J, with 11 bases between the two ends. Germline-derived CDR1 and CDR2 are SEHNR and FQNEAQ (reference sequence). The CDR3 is CASSPIADYEQYF. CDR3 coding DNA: TGTGCCAGCAGCCCCATAGCCGACTACGAGCAGTACTTC.

CDR3 sequence (DNA): TGTGCCAGCAGGGACAGTGTTTCGCGAGGCTACACCTTC. Protein sequence: CASRDSVSRGYTF. The chain combines TRBV2 with TRBJ1-2, with D perhaps TRBD1 (6 bases). V was trimmed by 6 bases and J by 8 bases, leaving 16 bases between them. CDR1 is SNHLY and CDR2 is FYNNEI in the germline V gene. CDR3 length: 13 amino acids.

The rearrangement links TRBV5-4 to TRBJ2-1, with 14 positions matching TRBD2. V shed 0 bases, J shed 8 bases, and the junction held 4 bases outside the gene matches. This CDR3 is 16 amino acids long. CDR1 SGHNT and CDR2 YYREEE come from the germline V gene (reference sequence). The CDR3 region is CASSLGLAGGGHEQFF. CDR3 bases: TGTGCCAGCAGCTTGGGACTAGCGGGAGGGGGGCATGAGCAGTTCTTC.

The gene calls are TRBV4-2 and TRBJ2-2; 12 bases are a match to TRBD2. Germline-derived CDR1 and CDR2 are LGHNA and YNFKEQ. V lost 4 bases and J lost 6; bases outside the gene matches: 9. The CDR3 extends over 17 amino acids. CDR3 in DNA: TGTGCCAGCAGCCGTATTTCTAGCGGGAGGGCCGCCGGGGAGCTGTTTTTT. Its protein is CASSRISSGRAAGELFF.

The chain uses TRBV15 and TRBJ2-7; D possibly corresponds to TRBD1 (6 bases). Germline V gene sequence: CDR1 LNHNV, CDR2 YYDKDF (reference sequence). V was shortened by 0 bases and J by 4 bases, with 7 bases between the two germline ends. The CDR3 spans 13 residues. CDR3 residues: CATSREDSYEQYF. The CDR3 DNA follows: TGTGCCACCAGCAGAGAGGACAGTTACGAGCAGTACTTC.

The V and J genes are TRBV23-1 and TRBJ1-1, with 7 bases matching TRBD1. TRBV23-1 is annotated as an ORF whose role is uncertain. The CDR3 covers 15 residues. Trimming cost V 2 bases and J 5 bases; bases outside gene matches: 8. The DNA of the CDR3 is TGCGCCAGCAGTCAACCTACAGGGGAAAGGACTGAAGCTTTCTTT. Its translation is CASSQPTGERTEAFF.

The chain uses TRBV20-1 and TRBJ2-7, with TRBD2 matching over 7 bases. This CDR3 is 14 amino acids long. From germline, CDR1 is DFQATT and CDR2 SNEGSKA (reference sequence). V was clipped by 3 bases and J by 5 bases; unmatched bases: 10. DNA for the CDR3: TGCAGTGCTAGTCGGGGAGGGCCCCCCGACGAGCAGTACTTC. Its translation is CSASRGGPPDEQYF.

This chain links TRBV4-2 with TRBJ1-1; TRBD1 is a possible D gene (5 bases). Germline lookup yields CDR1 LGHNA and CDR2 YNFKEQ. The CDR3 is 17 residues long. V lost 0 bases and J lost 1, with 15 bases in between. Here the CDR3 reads CASSQDAGMGWNTEAFF. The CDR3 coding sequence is TGTGCCAGCAGCCAAGACGCAGGGATGGGGTGGAACACTGAAGCTTTCTTT.

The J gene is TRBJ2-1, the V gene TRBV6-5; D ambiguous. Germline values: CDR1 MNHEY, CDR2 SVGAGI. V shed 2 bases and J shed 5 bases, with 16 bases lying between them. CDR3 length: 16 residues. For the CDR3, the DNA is TGTGCCAGCAGTTACATCCCGGGTCAACGAAACAATGAGCAGTTCTTC. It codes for CASSYIPGQRNNEQFF.

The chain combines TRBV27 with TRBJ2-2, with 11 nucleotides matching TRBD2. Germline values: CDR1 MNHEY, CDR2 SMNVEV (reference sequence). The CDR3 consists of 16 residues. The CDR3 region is CGLLLGLAGDTGELFF. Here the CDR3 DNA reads TGTGGCCTACTGCTTGGACTAGCGGGCGACACCGGGGAGCTGTTTTTT.

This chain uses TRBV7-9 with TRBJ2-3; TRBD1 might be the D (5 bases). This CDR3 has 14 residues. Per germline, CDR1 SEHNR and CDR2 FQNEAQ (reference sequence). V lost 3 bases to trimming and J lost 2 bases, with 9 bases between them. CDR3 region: CASSFQGNTDTQYF. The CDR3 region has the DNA TGTGCCAGCAGCTTCCAGGGTAACACAGATACGCAGTATTTT.

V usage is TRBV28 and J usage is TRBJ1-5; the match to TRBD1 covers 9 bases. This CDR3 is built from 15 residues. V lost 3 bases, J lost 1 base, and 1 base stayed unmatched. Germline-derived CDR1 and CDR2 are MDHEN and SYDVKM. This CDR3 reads CASSLTGGSNQPQHF. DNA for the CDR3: TGTGCCAGCAGTTTGACAGGGGGGAGCAATCAGCCCCAGCATTTT.

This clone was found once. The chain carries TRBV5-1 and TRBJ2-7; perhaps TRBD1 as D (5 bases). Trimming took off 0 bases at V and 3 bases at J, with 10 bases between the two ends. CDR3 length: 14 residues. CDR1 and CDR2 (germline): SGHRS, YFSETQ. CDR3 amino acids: CASSLVGAGYEQYF. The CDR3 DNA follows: TGCGCCAGCAGCTTGGTAGGGGCCGGCTACGAGCAGTACTTC. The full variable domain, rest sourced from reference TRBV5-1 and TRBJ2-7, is KAGVTQTPRYLIKTRGQQVTLSCSPISGHRSVSWYQQTPGQGLQFLFEYFSETQRNKGNFPGRFSGRQFSNSRSEMNVSTLELGDSALYLCASSLVGAGYEQYFGPGTRLTVT.

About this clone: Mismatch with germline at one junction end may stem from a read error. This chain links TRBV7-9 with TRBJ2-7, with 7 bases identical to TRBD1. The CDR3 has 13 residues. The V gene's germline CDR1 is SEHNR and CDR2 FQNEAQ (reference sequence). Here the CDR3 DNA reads TGTGCCAGCAGCTTTATCGATGGACAGGCCGGAGTCTTC. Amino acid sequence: CASSFIDGQAGVF.

As DNA, the CDR3 is TGTGCCAGCAGCTTGGGGCCCGGGTACGAGCAGTACTTC. Its protein product is CASSLGPGYEQYF. This chain connects TRBV7-9 to TRBJ2-7; weak D call: TRBD1 (5 bases). The CDR3 runs to 13 residues. Between the trimmed V and J ends, which lost 3 bases and 4 bases, there was a span of 10 bases. Germline CDR1 SEHNR, CDR2 FQNEAQ (reference sequence).

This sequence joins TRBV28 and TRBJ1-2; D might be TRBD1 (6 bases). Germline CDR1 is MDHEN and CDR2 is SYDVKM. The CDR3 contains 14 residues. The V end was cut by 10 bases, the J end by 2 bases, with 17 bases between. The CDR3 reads CATTLTGINYGYTF. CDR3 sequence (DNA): TGTGCCACCACTTTGACAGGAATCAACTATGGCTACACCTTC.

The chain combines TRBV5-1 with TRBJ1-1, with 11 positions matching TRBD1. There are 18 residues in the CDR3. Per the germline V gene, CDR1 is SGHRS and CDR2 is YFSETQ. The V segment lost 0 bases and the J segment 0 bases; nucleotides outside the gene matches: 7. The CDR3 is CASSLAQDRGPMNTEAFF. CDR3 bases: TGCGCCAGCAGCTTGGCCCAGGACAGGGGGCCAATGAACACTGAAGCTTTCTTT. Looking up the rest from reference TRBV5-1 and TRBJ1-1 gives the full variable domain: KAGVTQTPRYLIKTRGQQVTLSCSPISGHRSVSWYQQTPGQGLQFLFEYFSETQRNKGNFPGRFSGRQFSNSRSEMNVSTLELGDSALYLCASSLAQDRGPMNTEAFFGQGTRLTVV.